This T cell receptor (beta chain) is drawn from a study of shared clonotypes between healthy human individuals. General observations from the study: Sequencing depth was expected to affect clonotype sharing among donors.

This clone was picked up one time. Its target is not known. Samples underwent the assay at deep level. The protocol was immunoSEQ multiplex PCR, while the TCRdb copy is restricted to in-frame clones and leaves out a portion. The profile shows over 400,000 clones, approximately 95% of them singletons. The study enrolled healthy HIV-negative adults without recent acute infections or vaccinations as donors. All of the donors resided in Nashville, Tennessee, and each was a Caucasian adult. Looked up from germline, CDR1 is LNHDA and CDR2 is SQIVND (reference sequence). The CDR3 is 14 amino acids. Trimming cost V 0 bases and J 9 bases, with 12 bases left between them.

This sequence originates from a woman in her 30s in good health. Material: naive CD4+ T cells sorted from blood. As to subset: CD45RA+ positively selected. J is TRBJ2-1 and V is TRBV19; no firm D call. CDR3 nucleotides: TGTGCCAGTAGTATAGATGGGCCAGCTGGTGAGCAGTTCTTC. Protein: CASSIDGPAGEQFF.